The rows below give T cell receptor beta chains drawn from one sample of a study of T cells in Graves' hyperthyroidism and ophthalmopathy. TCRdb fed the multiplex PCR reads into MiXCR, producing one record per CDR3 protein. The sample yields a few hundred thousand distinct CDR3 sequences, 15% to 17% seen once. Sequencing input: blood. The receptor set was obtained from a woman aged 25 to 39 with Graves' hyperthyroidism. Both conserved end residues are part of each CDR3. D genes are given only for firm matches. Clone size is given for some rows only: seen once, a few or many times, or a class if the clone is expanded.

j_call: TRBJ1-3
d_call: -
v_call: TRBV18
clone_size: -
cdr3_nt: TGTGCCAGCTCACCACCGAGACAATACTCTGGAAACACCATATATTTT
cdr3_aa: CASSPPRQYSGNTIYF

j_call: TRBJ2-2
d_call: TRBD1
v_call: TRBV20-1
clone_size: -
cdr3_nt: TGCAGTGCTCCCCCGGGACAGGGAATCACCGGGGAGCTGTTTTTT
cdr3_aa: CSAPPGQGITGELFF

j_call: TRBJ1-5
d_call: -
v_call: TRBV7-2
clone_size: many
cdr3_nt: TGTGCCAGCACCTTAGACACTAGCAATCAGCCCCAGCATTTT
cdr3_aa: CASTLDTSNQPQHF

j_call: TRBJ2-5
d_call: TRBD1
v_call: TRBV30
clone_size: many
cdr3_nt: TGTGCCTGGGGGGTGACAGGGGGCGCGGAGACCCAGTACTTC
cdr3_aa: CAWGVTGGAETQYF

j_call: TRBJ1-2
d_call: -
v_call: TRBV28
clone_size: once
cdr3_nt: TGTGCCAGCAGTGCTCAGGGTTTTGACTACACCTTC
cdr3_aa: CASSAQGFDYTF

j_call: TRBJ2-7
d_call: TRBD1
v_call: TRBV10-3
clone_size: many
cdr3_nt: TGTGCCGCCGGGGGACAGGGATTGTACGAGCAGTACTTC
cdr3_aa: CAAGGQGLYEQYF

j_call: TRBJ2-7
d_call: -
v_call: TRBV27
clone_size: many
cdr3_nt: TGTGCCAGCTTGGGACCTGACTACGAGCAGTACTTC
cdr3_aa: CASLGPDYEQYF

j_call: TRBJ2-7
d_call: TRBD2
v_call: TRBV12-3/TRBV12-4
clone_size: many
cdr3_nt: TGTGCCAGCAGTTCTGGACTAGTCGAGCAGTACTTC
cdr3_aa: CASSSGLVEQYF

j_call: TRBJ2-7
d_call: -
v_call: TRBV11-2
clone_size: few
cdr3_nt: TGTGCCAGCAGCTTAGTAAGTTTGCCCTCCTACGAGCAGTACTTC
cdr3_aa: CASSLVSLPSYEQYF

j_call: TRBJ2-1
d_call: -
v_call: TRBV3-1
clone_size: many
cdr3_nt: TGTGCCAGCAGCCAAGTGCCAGGGCCGGGTGAGCAGTTCTTC
cdr3_aa: CASSQVPGPGEQFF

j_call: TRBJ1-1
d_call: -
v_call: TRBV20-1
clone_size: many
cdr3_nt: TGCAGTGCTAGCCTCTTGGGCCGTCTTAAGGAGACTGAAGCTTTCTTT
cdr3_aa: CSASLLGRLKETEAFF

j_call: TRBJ2-5
d_call: TRBD2
v_call: TRBV20-1
clone_size: many
cdr3_nt: TGCAGTGCCATAGCGGCGGGGGGCGCGTCTTTAAAGACCCAGTACTTC
cdr3_aa: CSAIAAGGASLKTQYF

j_call: TRBJ2-2
d_call: TRBD2
v_call: TRBV12-3/TRBV12-4
clone_size: few
cdr3_nt: TGTGCCAGCACCCAAGGGGGACTAGCGGGACGGACCGGGGAGCTGTTTTTT
cdr3_aa: CASTQGGLAGRTGELFF

j_call: TRBJ2-7
d_call: -
v_call: TRBV7-2
clone_size: many
cdr3_nt: TGTGCCAGCAGCTTTGGGGTCGTCGGCTACGAGCAGTACTTC
cdr3_aa: CASSFGVVGYEQYF

j_call: TRBJ2-3
d_call: -
v_call: TRBV18
clone_size: many
cdr3_nt: TGTGCCAGCTCACCATTCGGCGGCGTCACAGATACGCAGTATTTT
cdr3_aa: CASSPFGGVTDTQYF

j_call: TRBJ2-2
d_call: -
v_call: TRBV5-1
clone_size: many
cdr3_nt: TGCGCCAGCAGCTTGGCGCAGGCCACCGGGGAGCTGTTTTTT
cdr3_aa: CASSLAQATGELFF

j_call: TRBJ2-7
d_call: TRBD1
v_call: TRBV20-1
clone_size: few
cdr3_nt: TGCAGTGCTAGGAGGGGACAGGCCAACTCCTACGAGCAGTACTTC
cdr3_aa: CSARRGQANSYEQYF

j_call: TRBJ1-2
d_call: TRBD1
v_call: TRBV9
clone_size: -
cdr3_nt: TGTGCCAGCAGCGCCTACACAGGGGAGGGTCCAGATGGCTACACCTTC
cdr3_aa: CASSAYTGEGPDGYTF

j_call: TRBJ2-7
d_call: -
v_call: TRBV7-2
clone_size: -
cdr3_nt: TGTGCCAGCAGCGGGGTAGGTCTCCTTGCCTACGAGCAGTACTTC
cdr3_aa: CASSGVGLLAYEQYF

j_call: TRBJ2-1
d_call: TRBD2
v_call: TRBV7-2
clone_size: many
cdr3_nt: TGTGCCAGCAGCTTCGGACTAGCGGGAAACAATGAGCAGTTCTTC
cdr3_aa: CASSFGLAGNNEQFF

j_call: TRBJ1-1
d_call: -
v_call: TRBV29-1
clone_size: few
cdr3_nt: TGCAGCGCCCGTGAAGCTTTCTTT
cdr3_aa: CSAREAFF

j_call: TRBJ2-7
d_call: TRBD1
v_call: TRBV4-1
clone_size: -
cdr3_nt: TGCGCCAGCAGCCTCCGGGACAGGCTAATTTACGAGCAGTACTTC
cdr3_aa: CASSLRDRLIYEQYF

j_call: TRBJ2-1
d_call: TRBD2
v_call: TRBV20-1
clone_size: -
cdr3_nt: TGCAGTGCTAGAGATCTGGGGGGGGGATACAATGAGCAGTTCTTC
cdr3_aa: CSARDLGGGYNEQFF

j_call: TRBJ2-2
d_call: -
v_call: TRBV24-1
clone_size: few
cdr3_nt: TGTGCCACCAGTGATGAGGACACTCGGTCGATCGGGGAGCTGTTTTTT
cdr3_aa: CATSDEDTRSIGELFF

j_call: TRBJ2-1
d_call: -
v_call: TRBV20-1
clone_size: many
cdr3_nt: TGCAGTGTTATGGGGTTAGGGGGCAATGAGCAGTTCTTC
cdr3_aa: CSVMGLGGNEQFF

j_call: TRBJ2-7
d_call: -
v_call: TRBV7-2
clone_size: many
cdr3_nt: TGTGCCAGCAGCAAAAGGCCGAGCTCCTACGAGCAGTACTTC
cdr3_aa: CASSKRPSSYEQYF

j_call: TRBJ2-7
d_call: -
v_call: TRBV20-1
clone_size: -
cdr3_nt: TGCAGTGCTAGAGATCTCCGGGACAACTACTACGAGCAGTACTTC
cdr3_aa: CSARDLRDNYYEQYF

j_call: TRBJ1-5
d_call: -
v_call: TRBV6-2/TRBV6-3
clone_size: -
cdr3_nt: TGTGCCAGCAGTTTTCAGGACGGAGCACAGCCCCAGCATTTT
cdr3_aa: CASSFQDGAQPQHF

j_call: TRBJ2-1
d_call: TRBD2
v_call: TRBV25-1
clone_size: -
cdr3_nt: TGTGCCAGCAGTGACAGCGGACTAGCGCGCGAGCAGTTCTTC
cdr3_aa: CASSDSGLAREQFF

j_call: TRBJ2-1
d_call: TRBD2
v_call: TRBV30
clone_size: many
cdr3_nt: TGTGCCTCCGCGGGGGAGGGTGAGCAGTTCTTC
cdr3_aa: CASAGEGEQFF

j_call: TRBJ2-1
d_call: -
v_call: TRBV30
clone_size: few
cdr3_nt: TGTGCCTGGAGTGTATCTCAAAATGAGCAGTTCTTC
cdr3_aa: CAWSVSQNEQFF

j_call: TRBJ1-2
d_call: -
v_call: TRBV12-3/TRBV12-4
clone_size: -
cdr3_nt: TGTGCCAGCAGTTATGGAGTGGCGTATGGCGGCTACACCTTC
cdr3_aa: CASSYGVAYGGYTF

j_call: TRBJ2-7
d_call: TRBD1
v_call: TRBV29-1
clone_size: -
cdr3_nt: TGCAGCGTTGAGCCGGGACAGGGCTGGTATGCCTACGAGCAGTACTTC
cdr3_aa: CSVEPGQGWYAYEQYF

j_call: TRBJ2-1
d_call: TRBD2
v_call: TRBV27
clone_size: few
cdr3_nt: TGTGCCAGCAGTTTACGTGCGGGAGTCAATGAGCAGTTCTTC
cdr3_aa: CASSLRAGVNEQFF

j_call: TRBJ2-1
d_call: -
v_call: TRBV19
clone_size: -
cdr3_nt: TGTGCCAGTAGTATAGATCCCTCGACGTCGGATGAGCAGTTCTTC
cdr3_aa: CASSIDPSTSDEQFF

j_call: TRBJ1-1
d_call: -
v_call: TRBV12-3/TRBV12-4
clone_size: many
cdr3_nt: TGTGCCAGCAGTTTACTCGCAGGGGAAACTGAAGCTTTCTTT
cdr3_aa: CASSLLAGETEAFF

j_call: TRBJ2-7
d_call: -
v_call: TRBV5-1
clone_size: many
cdr3_nt: TGCGCCAGCAGCCCGGGGGCAGGGCCGGAGGGCTCCTACGAGCAGTACTTC
cdr3_aa: CASSPGAGPEGSYEQYF

j_call: TRBJ1-1
d_call: TRBD1
v_call: TRBV12-3/TRBV12-4
clone_size: -
cdr3_nt: TGTGCCAGCAGTTACAGGGGATGGGACACTGAAGCTTTCTTT
cdr3_aa: CASSYRGWDTEAFF

j_call: TRBJ2-1
d_call: TRBD2
v_call: TRBV7-9
clone_size: few
cdr3_nt: TGTGCCAGCAGCGCCCCGGGACTAGCGGGCAATGAGCAGTTCTTC
cdr3_aa: CASSAPGLAGNEQFF